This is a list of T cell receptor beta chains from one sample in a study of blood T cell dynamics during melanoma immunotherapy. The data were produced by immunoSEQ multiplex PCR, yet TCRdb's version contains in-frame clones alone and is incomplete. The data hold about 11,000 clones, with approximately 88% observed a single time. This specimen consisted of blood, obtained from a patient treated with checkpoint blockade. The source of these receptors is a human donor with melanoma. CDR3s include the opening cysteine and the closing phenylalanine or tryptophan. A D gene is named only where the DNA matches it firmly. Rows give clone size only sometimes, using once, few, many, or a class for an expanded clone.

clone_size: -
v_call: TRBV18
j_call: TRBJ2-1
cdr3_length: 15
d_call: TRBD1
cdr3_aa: CASSPSRGPYNEQFF
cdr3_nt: TGTGCCAGCTCACCTTCAAGGGGGCCCTACAATGAGCAGTTCTTC

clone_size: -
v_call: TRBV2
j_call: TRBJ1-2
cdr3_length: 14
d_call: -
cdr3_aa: CASSVGRINYGYTF
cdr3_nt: TGTGCCAGCAGTGTAGGCCGGATTAACTATGGCTACACCTTC

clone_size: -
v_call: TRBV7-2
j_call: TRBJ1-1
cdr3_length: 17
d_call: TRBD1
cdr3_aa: CASSPYRDRGRDTEAFF
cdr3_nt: TGTGCCAGCAGCCCTTACCGGGACAGGGGGCGAGACACTGAAGCTTTCTTT

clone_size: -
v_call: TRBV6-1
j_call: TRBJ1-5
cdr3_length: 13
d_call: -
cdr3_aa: CASSDIEAEPQHF
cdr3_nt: TGTGCCAGCAGCGACATCGAAGCGGAGCCCCAGCATTTT

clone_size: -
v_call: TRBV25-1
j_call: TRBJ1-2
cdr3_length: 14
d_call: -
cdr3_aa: CASSARGGSYGYTF
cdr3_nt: TGTGCCAGCAGTGCAAGAGGCGGCTCCTATGGCTACACCTTC

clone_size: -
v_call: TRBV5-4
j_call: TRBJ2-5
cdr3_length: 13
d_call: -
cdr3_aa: CASSSQMVETQYF
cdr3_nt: TGTGCCAGCAGCTCACAAATGGTGGAGACCCAGTACTTC

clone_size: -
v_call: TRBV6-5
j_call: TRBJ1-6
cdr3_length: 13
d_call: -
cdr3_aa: CASRRTGNSPLHF
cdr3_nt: TGTGCCAGCAGGCGAACAGGGAATTCACCCCTCCACTTT

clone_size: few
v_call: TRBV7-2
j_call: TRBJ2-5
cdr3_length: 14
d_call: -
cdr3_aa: CASSLETGLKTQYF
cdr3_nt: TGTGCCAGCAGCTTAGAAACAGGGCTAAAGACCCAGTACTTC

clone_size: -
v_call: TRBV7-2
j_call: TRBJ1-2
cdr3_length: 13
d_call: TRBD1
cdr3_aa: CASSDRGLGGYTF
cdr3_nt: TGTGCCAGCAGCGACAGGGGGCTAGGGGGCTACACCTTC

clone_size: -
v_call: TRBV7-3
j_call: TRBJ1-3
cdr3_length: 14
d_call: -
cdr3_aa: CASGNAGSGNTIYF
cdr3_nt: TGTGCCAGCGGGAATGCAGGGTCCGGAAACACCATATATTTT

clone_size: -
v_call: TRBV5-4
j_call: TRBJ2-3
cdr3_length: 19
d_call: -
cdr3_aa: CASSHGKAGGPAGTDTQYF
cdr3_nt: TGTGCCAGCAGCCACGGTAAGGCCGGGGGGCCTGCGGGCACAGATACGCAGTATTTT

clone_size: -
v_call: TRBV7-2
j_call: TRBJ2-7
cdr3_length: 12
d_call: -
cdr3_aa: CASSLARNEQYF
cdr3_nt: TGTGCCAGCAGCTTAGCGCGAAACGAGCAGTACTTC

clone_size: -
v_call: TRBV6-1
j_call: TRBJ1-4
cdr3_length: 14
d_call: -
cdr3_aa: CASSEWGVSGELFF
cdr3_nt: TGTGCCAGCAGTGAATGGGGTGTTTCCGGGGAACTGTTTTTT

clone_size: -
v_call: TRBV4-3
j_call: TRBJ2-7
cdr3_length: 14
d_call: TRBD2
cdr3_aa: CASSQGTRGREQYF
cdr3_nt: TGCGCCAGCAGCCAAGGGACGCGGGGGAGGGAGCAGTACTTC

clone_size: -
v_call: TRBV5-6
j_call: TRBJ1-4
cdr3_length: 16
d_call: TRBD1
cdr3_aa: CASSLVGQATNEKLFF
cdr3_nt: TGTGCCAGCAGCTTGGTCGGACAGGCAACTAATGAAAAACTGTTTTTT

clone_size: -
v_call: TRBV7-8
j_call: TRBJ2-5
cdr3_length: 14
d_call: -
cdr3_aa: CASSLNWAQETQYF
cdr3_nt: TGTGCCAGCAGCTTAAATTGGGCCCAAGAGACCCAGTACTTC

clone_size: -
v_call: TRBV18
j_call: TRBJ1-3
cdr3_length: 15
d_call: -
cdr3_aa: CASSPVRGSGNTIYF
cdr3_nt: TGTGCCAGCTCACCCGTAAGGGGCTCTGGAAACACCATATATTTT

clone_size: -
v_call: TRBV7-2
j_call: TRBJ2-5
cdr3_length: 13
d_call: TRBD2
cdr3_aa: CASSFTGGETQYF
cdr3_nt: TGTGCCAGCAGCTTTACGGGGGGGGAGACCCAGTACTTC